This T cell receptor beta chain was observed in a study of cytomegalovirus exposure and HLA in healthy donors. CDR3 size: 12 residues. CDR1 and CDR2 (germline): ENHRY, SYGVKD. The V end lost 3 bases, the J end lost 3 bases, and 5 bases lay between the germline ends. This PCR relied on a set of 60 Vbeta primers and 13 Jbeta primers. Sequenced by immunoSEQ multiplex PCR; TCRdb stores in-frame clones only, minus some. This table holds roughly 200,000 clones, 75% to 90% found once. This clonotype originated in a woman aged 40-49 years in good health and CMV-seronegative. The specimen was PBMCs. The rearrangement uses TRBV10-3 and TRBJ1-1; no reliable D call. CDR3 in DNA: TGTGCCATCAGTGATATGTACACTGAAGCTTTCTTT. This sequence encodes CAISDMYTEAFF.